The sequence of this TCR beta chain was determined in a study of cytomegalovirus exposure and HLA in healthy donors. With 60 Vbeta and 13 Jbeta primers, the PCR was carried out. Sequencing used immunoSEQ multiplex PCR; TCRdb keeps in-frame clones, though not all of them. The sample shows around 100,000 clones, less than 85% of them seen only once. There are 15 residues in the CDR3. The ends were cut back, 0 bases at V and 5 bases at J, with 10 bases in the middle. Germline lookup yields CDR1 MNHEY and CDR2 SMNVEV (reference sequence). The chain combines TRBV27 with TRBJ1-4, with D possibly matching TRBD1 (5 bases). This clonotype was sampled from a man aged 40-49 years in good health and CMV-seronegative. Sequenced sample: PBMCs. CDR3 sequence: CASSLSQGGNEKLFF. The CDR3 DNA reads TGTGCCAGCAGTTTATCGCAGGGTGGGAATGAAAAACTGTTTTTT.